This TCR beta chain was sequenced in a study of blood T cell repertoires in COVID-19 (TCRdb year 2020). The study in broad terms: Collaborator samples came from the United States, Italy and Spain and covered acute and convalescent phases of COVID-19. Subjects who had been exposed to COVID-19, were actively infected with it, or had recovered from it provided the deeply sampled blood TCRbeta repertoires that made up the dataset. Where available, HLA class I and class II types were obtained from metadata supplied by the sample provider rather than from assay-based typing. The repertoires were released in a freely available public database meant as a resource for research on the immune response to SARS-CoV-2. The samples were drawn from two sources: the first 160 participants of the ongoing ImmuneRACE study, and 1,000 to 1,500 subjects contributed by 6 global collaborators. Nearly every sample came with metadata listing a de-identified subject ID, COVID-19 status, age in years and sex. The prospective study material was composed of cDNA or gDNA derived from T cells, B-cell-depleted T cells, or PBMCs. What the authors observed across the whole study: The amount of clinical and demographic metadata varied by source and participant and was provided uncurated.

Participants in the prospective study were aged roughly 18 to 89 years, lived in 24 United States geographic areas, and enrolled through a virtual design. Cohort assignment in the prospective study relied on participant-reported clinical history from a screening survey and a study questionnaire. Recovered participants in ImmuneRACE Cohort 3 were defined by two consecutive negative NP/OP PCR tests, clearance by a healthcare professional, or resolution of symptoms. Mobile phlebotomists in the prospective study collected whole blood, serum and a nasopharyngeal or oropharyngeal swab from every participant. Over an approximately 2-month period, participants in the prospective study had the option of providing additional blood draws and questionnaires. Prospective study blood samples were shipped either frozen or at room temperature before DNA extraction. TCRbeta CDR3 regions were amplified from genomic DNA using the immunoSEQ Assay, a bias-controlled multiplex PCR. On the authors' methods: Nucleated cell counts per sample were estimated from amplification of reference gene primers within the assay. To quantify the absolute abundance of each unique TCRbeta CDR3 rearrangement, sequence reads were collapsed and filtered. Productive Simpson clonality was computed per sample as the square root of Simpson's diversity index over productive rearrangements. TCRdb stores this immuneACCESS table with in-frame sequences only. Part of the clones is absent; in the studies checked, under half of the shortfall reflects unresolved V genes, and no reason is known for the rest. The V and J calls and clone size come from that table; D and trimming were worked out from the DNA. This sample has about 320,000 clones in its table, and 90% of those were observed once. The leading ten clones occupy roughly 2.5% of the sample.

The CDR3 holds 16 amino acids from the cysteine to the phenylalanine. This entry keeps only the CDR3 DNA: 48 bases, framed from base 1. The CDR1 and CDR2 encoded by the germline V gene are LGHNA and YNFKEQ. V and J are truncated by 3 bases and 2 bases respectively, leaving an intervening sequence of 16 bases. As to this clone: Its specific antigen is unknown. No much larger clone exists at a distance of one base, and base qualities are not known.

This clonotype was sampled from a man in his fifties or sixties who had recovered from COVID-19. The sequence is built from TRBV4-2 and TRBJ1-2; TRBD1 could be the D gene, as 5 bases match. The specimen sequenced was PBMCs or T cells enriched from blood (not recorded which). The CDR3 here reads CASSQALGVGNYGYTF. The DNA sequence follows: TGTGCCAGCAGCCAGGCTCTAGGGGTGGGAAACTATGGCTACACCTTC.